The clone carrying this TCR beta chain was counted a few times. Its antigen is not known. Germline loops: CDR1 LNHNV, CDR2 YYDKDF (reference sequence). V shed 0 bases, J shed 8 bases, and the junction held 12 bases outside the gene matches. There are 17 residues in the CDR3. This record comes from a study of identifying expanded T cells in peripheral blood. Broader study findings: Technical replicates showed approximately 1.2 changed clones; roughly two weeks 15 to 20; four weeks 19.

No infections or other immune events were documented during collection. Measured with immunoSEQ multiplex PCR; TCRdb has only the in-frame clones, and not every one. The table has 100,000 or so clones, around nine tenths seen once; the top ten hold roughly 17%. The clonotype originates from a person between 18 and 70 years old in good health. The specimen was blood. The chain employs TRBV15 and TRBJ2-1, with 8 bases that match TRBD2. CDR3 sequence reads: CATSRDGVAGGVDEQFF. CDR3 DNA sequence: TGTGCCACCAGCAGAGATGGCGTGGCGGGGGGCGTCGATGAGCAGTTCTTC.